The 29 T cell receptor beta chains reported below all come from one sample, sequenced in a study of T cell responses to AZD1222 COVID-19 vaccine. This table comes from immunoSEQ multiplex PCR, and its TCRdb copy is limited to in-frame clones, with some not included. The sample has about 180,000 clones, roughly 88% seen once. The sample here was peripheral blood, taken on day 0 of AZD1222 vaccination. These receptors were obtained from an adult in good health.

V gene TRBV5-1 combines with J gene TRBJ2-1; 7 nucleotides agree with TRBD2. J lost 7 bases, V lost 4 bases, and 8 bases had no gene match. Germline assignment: CDR1 SGHRS and CDR2 YFSETQ. The CDR3 totals 14 residues. The chain's CDR3 is CASSLRTSSNEQFF. The CDR3 DNA reads as TGCGCCAGCAGCCTCCGGACTAGTTCGAATGAGCAGTTCTTC.

The chain links TRBV29-1 to TRBJ2-7; no firm D call. Trimming took 2 bases from V and 3 from J, leaving 5 bases between them. Germline CDR1 reads SQVTM; CDR2 reads ANQGSEA. The CDR3 spans 11 residues. In DNA, the CDR3 is TGCAGCGTTGAATCACACTACGAGCAGTACTTC. This codes for CSVESHYEQYF.

The V gene is TRBV19, the J gene TRBJ2-3; D possibly corresponds to TRBD2 (5 bases). This CDR3 contains 13 residues. Germline assignment: CDR1 LNHDA and CDR2 SQIVND (reference sequence). Trimming removed 7 bases from V and 2 bases from J, with 10 bases in between. As DNA, the CDR3 is TGTGCCAGTACCCAGCGGACCACAGATACGCAGTATTTT. It is translated as CASTQRTTDTQYF.

This clone was found once. The chain joins TRBV6-2 or TRBV6-3 to TRBJ2-3, with no clear D. From germline, CDR1 is MNHEY and CDR2 SVGEGT. The CDR3 covers 13 residues. The V end lost 4 bases, the J end lost 1 base, and 6 bases lay between the germline ends. For the CDR3, the DNA is TGTGCCAGCAGTTCGAAGGGCACAGATACGCAGTATTTT. Encoded protein: CASSSKGTDTQYF.

The CDR3 DNA reads TGTGCCAGCAGCTTAGGGACTAGCATGACAGATACGCAGTATTTT. Protein product: CASSLGTSMTDTQYF. The rearrangement uses TRBV11-3 and TRBJ2-3, with 8 bases lining up with TRBD2. The CDR3 sequence is 15 residues long. Germline V gene lookup returns CDR1 SGHNT and CDR2 YENEEA. Trimming removed 1 base from V and 3 bases from J; junction bases left unmatched: 3.

The rearrangement uses TRBV10-1 and TRBJ1-5, with 10 bases aligning to TRBD1. Unmatched junction bases numbered 8, after V lost 6 bases and J lost 6 bases. The V gene's germline CDR1 is WNHNN and CDR2 SYGVQD (reference sequence). The CDR3 is 15 residues long. The CDR3, as DNA: TGCGCCAGCAGAGTACACCGGGACAGGGGTCAGCCCCAGCATTTT. This gives the protein CASRVHRDRGQPQHF.

The chain uses TRBV12-5 and TRBJ1-2, with 9 nucleotides matching TRBD1. Trimming cost V 2 bases and J 3 bases; bases outside gene matches: 4. Germline loops: CDR1 LGHNT, CDR2 FRNRAP. The CDR3 runs to 15 residues. The DNA for the CDR3 is TGTGCTAGTGGTTTGTGGGACAGGGAAGACTATGGCTACACCTTC. It specifies CASGLWDREDYGYTF.

This chain links TRBV4-1 with TRBJ1-4; possible D gene TRBD1, 6 bases. The CDR3 is made up of 16 amino acids. Germline assignment: CDR1 MGHRA and CDR2 YSYEKL. V was cut by 4 bases and J by 6 bases, with 18 bases left in between. In nucleotides, the CDR3 is TGCGCCAGCAGCCCACGTATCGGGGGCGAGGATGAAAAACTGTTTTTT. Protein: CASSPRIGGEDEKLFF.

This clone was seen once. V usage is TRBV5-8 and J usage is TRBJ1-1; D remains unclear. The V end lost 5 bases, the J end lost 0 bases, and 5 bases lay between the germline ends. CDR1 and CDR2 from the germline V gene are SGHTS and YDEGEE. The CDR3 sequence is 12 residues long. The CDR3 DNA reads as TGTGCCAGCAGGCGACTGAACACTGAAGCTTTCTTT. Amino acids: CASRRLNTEAFF.

The chain is built from TRBV7-9 and TRBJ2-3; D may be TRBD2 (6 bases). Germline CDR1 reads SEHNR; CDR2 reads FQNEAQ (reference sequence). CDR3 length: 12 residues. Trimming removed 7 bases at V and 11 bases at J, with 16 bases between. The CDR3 reads CASTPRAGRQYF. Written as DNA, the CDR3 is TGTGCCAGCACCCCGCGGGCGGGGAGGCAGTATTTT.

The chain is built from TRBV6-5 and TRBJ1-2; D gene uncertain. CDR3 length: 12 residues. CDR1 is MNHEY and CDR2 is SVGAGI in the germline V gene. V gave up 4 bases and J gave up 4 bases, with 7 bases separating them. In nucleotides, the CDR3 is TGTGCCAGCAGTTCCGTCTTCTATGGCTACACCTTC. Translation: CASSSVFYGYTF.

The chain joins TRBV11-2 to TRBJ1-3; no reliable D call. Trimming stripped 2 bases from V and 2 bases from J, with 7 bases between. The CDR3 is made up of 14 amino acids. The germline V gene has CDR1 SGHAT and CDR2 FQNNGV. The CDR3 nucleotides read TGTGCCAGCAGCTTATCGTATCCTGGAAACACCATATATTTT. It yields the protein CASSLSYPGNTIYF.

V gene TRBV2 combines with J gene TRBJ2-7; D could derive from TRBD1 or TRBD2 (5 bases each). V dropped 4 bases and J dropped 2 bases, with 12 bases sitting between them. Per germline, CDR1 SNHLY and CDR2 FYNNEI. The CDR3 sequence is 14 residues long. The CDR3 nucleotides read TGTGCCAGCAGTGCTCCGGGACCCACCTACGAGCAGTACTTC. Protein product: CASSAPGPTYEQYF.

A word on this clone: One end of the junction fails to match germline, which may point to a read error. The V call is TRBV29-1, the J call TRBJ2-1, with a weak D call TRBD1 (5 bases). CDR3 size: 14 residues. Germline CDR1 is SQVTM and CDR2 is ANQGSEA. CDR3 sequence: CSVQDTGADNEQFF. The CDR3, as DNA: TGCAGCGTTCAAGACACTGGGGCGGACAATGAGCAGTTCTTC.

V is TRBV7-9 and J is TRBJ1-2, with no clear D. The length of the CDR3 is 15 residues. The V gene lost 1 base and the J gene lost 1 base, with 10 bases spanning the gap. Germline V gene lookup returns CDR1 SEHNR and CDR2 FQNEAQ (reference sequence). CDR3 sequence reads: CASSLGAVRNYGYTF. The CDR3 DNA reads as TGTGCCAGCAGCTTAGGGGCGGTACGTAACTATGGCTACACCTTC.

The gene calls are TRBV3-1 (or the pseudogene TRBV3-2) and TRBJ1-2; D is perhaps TRBD1 (5 bases). Germline V gene sequence: CDR1 LGHDT, CDR2 YNNKEL (reference sequence). CDR3 length equals 14 residues. Trimming shortened V by 2 bases and J by 7 bases, and 14 bases separated the two germline ends. In DNA form, the CDR3 reads TGTGCCAGCAGCCAAATTGAGGGTGGGGGTGGCTACACCTTC. This sequence encodes CASSQIEGGGGYTF.

V and J are TRBV6-2 or TRBV6-3 and TRBJ1-6; 8 bases fit TRBD1. The V segment lost 4 bases and the J segment 10 bases; nucleotides outside the gene matches: 9. The CDR3 extends over 15 amino acids. In germline, CDR1 is MNHEY, CDR2 SVGEGT. Written as DNA, the CDR3 is TGTGCCAGCAGTTTCATGGACAGGGTCGGATCACCCCTCCACTTT. It specifies CASSFMDRVGSPLHF.

The chain couples TRBV24-1 to TRBJ2-3; D ambiguous. This CDR3 contains 16 residues. Germline lookup yields CDR1 KGHDR and CDR2 SFDVKD. The V gene lost 4 bases and the J gene lost 1 base, with 14 bases spanning the gap. The CDR3 DNA follows: TGTGCCACCAGTGACTTAGGTCGCGATGGCACAGATACGCAGTATTTT. As protein: CATSDLGRDGTDTQYF.

This chain joins TRBV5-1 and TRBJ1-1; possible D gene TRBD1, 6 bases. This CDR3 spans 18 amino acids. The V gene lost 4 bases and the J gene lost 0 bases, with 22 bases spanning the gap. Germline assignment: CDR1 SGHRS and CDR2 YFSETQ. The CDR3 DNA sequence: TGCGCCAGCAGCCCACCCCCACCGGGACAAACCCTGAACACTGAAGCTTTCTTT. This sequence encodes CASSPPPPGQTLNTEAFF.

This chain uses TRBV5-1 with TRBJ2-3, with a tentative D call TRBD2 (6 bases). The V end was cut by 2 bases, the J end by 2 bases, with 9 bases between. The CDR3 covers 14 residues. Germline assignment: CDR1 SGHRS and CDR2 YFSETQ. CDR3 in DNA: TGCGCCAGCAGCTTAGGAGGGATCACAGATACGCAGTATTTT. It specifies CASSLGGITDTQYF.

The chain recombines TRBV5-4 with TRBJ2-3, with D hard to call. Per germline, CDR1 SGHNT and CDR2 YYREEE (reference sequence). V was pared by 1 base and J by 4 bases, with 13 bases between. The CDR3 consists of 15 residues. The CDR3: CASSLIGQLADTQYF. The CDR3 nucleotides read TGTGCCAGCAGCTTGATTGGGCAGCTTGCAGATACGCAGTATTTT.

The rearrangement joins TRBV5-6 to TRBJ2-2; a possible D gene is TRBD2 (6 bases). The CDR3 has 15 amino acids. V lost 2 bases to trimming and J lost 1 base, with 9 bases between them. The germline V gene encodes CDR1 SGHDT and CDR2 YYEEEE. Here the CDR3 DNA reads TGTGCCAGCAGCTTTGGGGGAGGGAACACCGGGGAGCTGTTTTTT. This sequence encodes CASSFGGGNTGELFF.

This chain connects TRBV19 to TRBJ1-1; D might be TRBD1 (5 bases). The germline V gene has CDR1 LNHDA and CDR2 SQIVND (reference sequence). The germline V and J ends were trimmed by 5 bases and 4 bases, with 14 bases remaining between them. The CDR3 runs 14 residues. CDR3 nucleotide sequence: TGTGCCAGTAGTCCCTCAGGTAGGGGCACTGAAGCTTTCTTT. Residues: CASSPSGRGTEAFF.

The genes are TRBV6-6 and TRBJ2-7; the match to TRBD2 covers 11 bases. V trimming: 1 base; J trimming: 0 bases; junction bases outside the gene matches: 2. This CDR3 is 16 amino acids long. The germline gives CDR1 MNHNY, CDR2 SVGAGI (reference sequence). This CDR3 is CASSYWTSGPSYEQYF. CDR3 nucleotides: TGTGCCAGCAGTTACTGGACTAGCGGGCCCTCCTACGAGCAGTACTTC.

This clone was counted once. V usage is TRBV9 and J usage is TRBJ1-2; D remains ambiguous. The CDR3 is 14 amino acids. V was trimmed by 5 bases and J by 4 bases, leaving 15 bases between them. Germline V CDR1 and CDR2: SGDLS, YYNGEE. DNA of the CDR3: TGTGCCAGCAGTTCGGGAGAGACTTCCTATGGCTACACCTTC. Its protein product is CASSSGETSYGYTF. The full variable domain, rest sourced from reference TRBV9 and TRBJ1-2, is DSGVTQTPKHLITATGQRVTLRCSPRSGDLSVYWYQQSLDQGLQFLIQYYNGEERAKGNILERFSAQQFPDLHSELNLSSLELGDSALYFCASSSGETSYGYTFGSGTRLTVV.

In its sample, this clone was seen once. The J gene is TRBJ2-5, the V gene TRBV4-2; 7 bases agree with TRBD2. Germline V gene data show CDR1 as LGHNA and CDR2 as YNFKEQ. CDR3 length equals 14 residues. V was clipped by 4 bases and J by 5 bases; unmatched bases: 7. The CDR3 DNA is TGTGCCAGCAGCCCCCGGACTAGTCGGGAGACCCAGTACTTC. Its protein product is CASSPRTSRETQYF.

This clone has only one observation. The chain has TRBV27 and TRBJ1-1; D is unresolved. Looked up from germline, CDR1 is MNHEY and CDR2 is SMNVEV (reference sequence). V lost 3 bases to trimming and J lost 6 bases, with 14 bases between them. The CDR3 loop spans 14 amino acids. The CDR3 here is CASSFQGLGSEAFF. The CDR3 coding sequence is TGTGCCAGCAGTTTCCAAGGGCTGGGGTCTGAAGCTTTCTTT.

The chain carries TRBV27 and TRBJ1-2; the D is unclear. Germline assignment: CDR1 MNHEY and CDR2 SMNVEV (reference sequence). The CDR3 length is 13 residues. Between the trimmed V and J ends, which lost 2 bases and 4 bases, there was a span of 8 bases. The CDR3 DNA follows: TGTGCCAGCAGTTTAGACGGACGCTATGGCTACACCTTC. Translation gives CASSLDGRYGYTF.

The rearrangement uses TRBV6-6 and TRBJ2-3; possibly TRBD1 for D (5 bases). V was pared by 10 bases and J by 5 bases, with 13 bases between. The CDR3 length is 12 residues. Germline assignment: CDR1 MNHNY and CDR2 SVGAGI (reference sequence). The CDR3 protein is CATKKTEDTQYF. DNA for the CDR3: TGTGCCACCAAAAAGACAGAAGATACGCAGTATTTT.